A selection of T cell receptor beta chains follows, all from one sample in a study of T cells in Graves' hyperthyroidism and ophthalmopathy. Via MiXCR, TCRdb re-called the multiplex PCR reads, giving one row per CDR3 protein. This table has approximately 590,000 distinct CDR3 sequences, approximately 14% appearing once. Specimen: blood. These receptors were obtained from a woman younger than 45 with Graves' hyperthyroidism. Each CDR3 is given with its conserved first and last residue. Fields, in order: D gene, V gene, J gene, clone size, CDR3 DNA, CDR3 protein. A D gene is named only where the DNA matches it firmly. Only some rows state a clone size, as once, few, many or a class for expanded clones.

NA	TRBV2	TRBJ2-7	NA	TGTGCCAGCAGTGAAGCGGCCTACGAGCAGTACTTC	CASSEAAYEQYF
NA	TRBV6-1	TRBJ1-1	many	TGTGCCAGCAGTGAGGCACGGGGGAACACTGAAGCTTTCTTT	CASSEARGNTEAFF
NA	TRBV20-1	TRBJ2-2	few	TGCAGTGCTAGAAATCAAGGGTGGGTTGCCGGGGAGCTGTTTTTT	CSARNQGWVAGELFF
NA	TRBV4-3	TRBJ1-1	NA	TGCGCCAGCAGCCCGAACAGGGTTGGGGGTCACACTGAAGCTTTCTTT	CASSPNRVGGHTEAFF
NA	TRBV30	TRBJ2-1	NA	TGTGCCTGGAGTGCTGTCCCCGGGACGCCATACAATGAGCAGTTCTTC	CAWSAVPGTPYNEQFF
TRBD1	TRBV12-3/TRBV12-4	TRBJ1-1	many	TGTGCCAGCAGACCGACAGGGTCGTACACTGAAGCTTTCTTT	CASRPTGSYTEAFF
NA	TRBV19	TRBJ1-6	NA	TGTGCCAGTAGCACAACGGGGTCAGATTCACCCCTCCACTTT	CASSTTGSDSPLHF
NA	TRBV6-2/TRBV6-3	TRBJ1-5	NA	TGTGCCAGCAGGCTCATGGACAATCAGCCCCAGCATTTT	CASRLMDNQPQHF
NA	TRBV20-1	TRBJ2-7	many	TGCAGTGCTAGAGTGGGGACGGTCCACGAGCAGTACTTC	CSARVGTVHEQYF
NA	TRBV27	TRBJ2-7	many	TGTGCCAGCAGTTTATACTTCTCCTACGAGCAGTACTTC	CASSLYFSYEQYF
NA	TRBV2	TRBJ2-7	few	TGTGCCAGCAGTGATTCAGGAGGGCGCTACGAGCAGTACTTC	CASSDSGGRYEQYF
TRBD2	TRBV5-1	TRBJ2-7	NA	TGCGCCAGCAGCTTGTGGGCGGGGACTAGCGCCGTTTGCCTCTCCTACGAGCAGTACTTC	CASSLWAGTSAVCLSYEQYF
NA	TRBV4-3	TRBJ2-3	NA	TGCGCCAGCAGCCAAGACAGACCAAGCACAGATACGCAGTATTTT	CASSQDRPSTDTQYF
TRBD1	TRBV18	TRBJ1-6	few	TGTGCCAGCTCTCTAGACAGGGATACGCTGAATTCACCCCTCCACTTT	CASSLDRDTLNSPLHF
NA	TRBV7-9	TRBJ2-5	NA	TGTGCCAGCAGCTTAGCGAGGAGGGCCGTAGAGACCCAGTACTTC	CASSLARRAVETQYF
TRBD1	TRBV27	TRBJ2-7	few	TGTGCCAGCGGACAGGGGTCCGGGGTCGCCGAGCAGTACTTC	CASGQGSGVAEQYF
NA	TRBV13	TRBJ1-5	many	TGTGCCAGCAGCTACCAGGGGAATCAGCCCCAGCATTTT	CASSYQGNQPQHF
TRBD2	TRBV29-1	TRBJ2-1	few	TGCAGCGTCTCCGGGACTAGCGGCTTTGTAGCCCTTTCCTACAATGAGCAGTTCTTC	CSVSGTSGFVALSYNEQFF
NA	TRBV18	TRBJ2-7	many	TGTGCCAGCTCACCAGGGGACTCCTACGAGCAGTACTTC	CASSPGDSYEQYF
NA	TRBV19	TRBJ1-1	few	TGTGCCAGTAGCTCAGCGGGAACAGAAACTGAAGCTTTCTTT	CASSSAGTETEAFF
TRBD1	TRBV16	TRBJ1-1	NA	TGTGCCAGCAGCCAATCTATACAGGGGGCGGGGAACACTGAAGCTTTCTTT	CASSQSIQGAGNTEAFF
NA	TRBV6-1	TRBJ2-1	few	TGTGCCAGCACGGCGGGGGCCTCCTACAATGAGCAGTTCTTC	CASTAGASYNEQFF
TRBD1	TRBV4-1	TRBJ2-7	many	TGCGCCAGCGGGTTGGGGACAGGGGCCGGCTACGAGCAGTACTTC	CASGLGTGAGYEQYF
NA	TRBV12-5	TRBJ1-2	NA	TGTGCTAGTGGAACAGGGAGTAACTATGGCTACACCTTC	CASGTGSNYGYTF
NA	TRBV2	TRBJ2-2	NA	TGTGCCAGCAGTGATCTCATGACGGCGACCACCGGGGAGCTGTTTTTT	CASSDLMTATTGELFF
TRBD1	TRBV30	TRBJ1-2	many	TGTGCCTGGATCAACAGGGGTATTGGCTACACCTTC	CAWINRGIGYTF
TRBD1	TRBV12-3/TRBV12-4	TRBJ1-2	many	TGTGCCAGCAGTCCCGGGACAGGGATGTTTGGCTACACCTTC	CASSPGTGMFGYTF
NA	TRBV3-1	TRBJ2-7	few	TGTGCCAGCAGCCAAGCGGGTGGGGGCCTATACGAGCAGTACTTC	CASSQAGGGLYEQYF
NA	TRBV28	TRBJ1-6	many	TGTGCCAGCAGTTTCGGGGAATTCCATTCACCCCTCCACTTT	CASSFGEFHSPLHF
NA	TRBV6-1	TRBJ2-3	many	TGTGCCAGCAGGGAGGGGGGGCCCTCCACAGATACGCAGTATTTT	CASREGGPSTDTQYF
TRBD2	TRBV30	TRBJ2-1	many	TGTGCCTGTCCAGCGGGAGGCTACAATGAGCAGTTCTTC	CACPAGGYNEQFF
TRBD2	TRBV5-4	TRBJ2-3	NA	TGTGCCAGCAGCTTGGCCCTGGCGGGAGTTTTGACAGATACGCAGTATTTT	CASSLALAGVLTDTQYF
NA	TRBV27	TRBJ2-7	NA	TGTGCCAGCAGTGCAGGGCCCTACTACGATCAGTACTTC	CASSAGPYYDQYF
NA	TRBV28	TRBJ1-5	many	TGTGCCAGCAGTTTCCCGGGTGGTAATCAGCCCCAGCATTTT	CASSFPGGNQPQHF
NA	TRBV7-6	TRBJ1-1	few	TGTGCCAGCAGCGATCGGGTAAATGAAGCTTTCTTT	CASSDRVNEAFF
NA	TRBV9	TRBJ2-7	many	TGTGCCAGCAGCGTAGGCCCAGGAAGGCTCGAGCAGTACTTC	CASSVGPGRLEQYF
NA	TRBV19	TRBJ2-1	few	TGTGCCAGTAAAGGGTGGGCGGCCGACGGCTACAATGAGCAGTTCTTC	CASKGWAADGYNEQFF
NA	TRBV6-5	TRBJ1-2	few	TGTGCCAGCAGTTACCCGGGGGCGGAGGGCCACACCTTC	CASSYPGAEGHTF
NA	TRBV30	TRBJ2-5	many	TGTGCCTGGAACCCCGGACAAGAAATACAAGAGACCCAGTACTTC	CAWNPGQEIQETQYF
TRBD2	TRBV9	TRBJ2-3	NA	TGTGCCAGCAGCGTAGGAGGACTAGCGGGAGTTGGAAACACAGATACGCAGTATTTT	CASSVGGLAGVGNTDTQYF
NA	TRBV10-3	TRBJ1-6	NA	TGTGCCATCAGCCAAGGGCGGAATTCACCCCTCCACTTT	CAISQGRNSPLHF
NA	TRBV6-2/TRBV6-3	TRBJ2-2	NA	TGTGCCAGCAGTTACCTGGCAATCACCGGGGAGCTGTTTTTT	CASSYLAITGELFF
TRBD1	TRBV5-1	TRBJ2-7	many	TGCGCCAGCAGCTTGTACAGGGGGACCTACGAGCAGTACTTC	CASSLYRGTYEQYF
NA	TRBV20-1	TRBJ2-7	many	TGCAGTGCTAGAGGATTGACACGGAGGTGGTACGAGCAGTACTTC	CSARGLTRRWYEQYF
NA	TRBV28	TRBJ2-7	many	TGTGCCAGCAGTTCCAGGGTATTCCTCTACGAGCAGTACTTC	CASSSRVFLYEQYF
NA	TRBV2	TRBJ2-1	many	TGTGCCAGCGGTAGGTCGTTGGGAGTGGGTGAGCAGTTCTTC	CASGRSLGVGEQFF
TRBD1	TRBV4-3	TRBJ2-1	NA	TGCGCCAGCAGCCAAGATAAGGGACAGTACAAGTTGCTCAATGAGCAGTTCTTC	CASSQDKGQYKLLNEQFF
TRBD2	TRBV7-8	TRBJ2-1	many	TGTGCCAGCAGCCCTTTAGCGGGAGTTGGATCCTACAATGAGCAGTTCTTC	CASSPLAGVGSYNEQFF
TRBD2	TRBV24-1	TRBJ2-1	many	TGTGCCACCAGTGTAGCGGGGACCTCCTACAATGAGCAGTTCTTC	CATSVAGTSYNEQFF
TRBD2	TRBV7-9	TRBJ2-3	many	TGTGCCAGCAGCAGGACTAGCGGAGCCCCGGATACGCAGTATTTT	CASSRTSGAPDTQYF
TRBD2	TRBV6-1	TRBJ2-5	many	TGTGCCAGCAGTCGTCTAGCGGGAGGGGCCGAAGAGACCCAGTACTTC	CASSRLAGGAEETQYF
TRBD2	TRBV15	TRBJ2-7	many	TGTGCCACCAGCAGAGCTCAAACTAGCGGGTCGTACGAGCAGTACTTC	CATSRAQTSGSYEQYF
TRBD1	TRBV7-9	TRBJ2-7	few	TGTGCCAGCAGCAAGGGACAGGGGGCAACCGAGCAGTACTTC	CASSKGQGATEQYF
TRBD1	TRBV28	TRBJ1-6	many	TGTGCCAGCAGTTCAGGACAGGGGAGTCATTCACCCCTCCACTTT	CASSSGQGSHSPLHF
NA	TRBV18	TRBJ1-5	NA	TGTGCCAGCTCACCAAACGGCTATAGCAATCAGCCCCAGCATTTT	CASSPNGYSNQPQHF